A single sample is the source of the 30 T cell receptor beta chains below, sequenced in a study of T cell clonotyping in hematopoietic cell transplantation. Generated by immunoSEQ multiplex PCR, the TCRdb table keeps only in-frame clones and is missing some. The sample lists under 9,000 clones, about 96% occurring once. The sample here was PBMCs, taken 30 days after allogeneic stem cell transplant. The receptor set was obtained from a male patient aged 40-50 years who had an allogeneic stem cell transplant from a related donor, so the T cells may come from the graft donor. Some clones in this sample may be carry-over from other donors' samples.

The rearrangement uses TRBV7-6 and TRBJ2-7; D tentatively fits TRBD1 or TRBD2 (5 bases each). This CDR3 has 15 amino acids. V gave up 6 bases and J gave up 0 bases, with 15 bases separating them. In germline, CDR1 is SGHVS, CDR2 FNYEAQ. CDR3 protein: CASSRGVGGSYEQYF. For the CDR3, the DNA is TGTGCCAGCAGTCGAGGGGTTGGGGGCTCCTACGAGCAGTACTTC. Combining the CDR3 with reference TRBV7-6 and TRBJ2-7 gives the whole variable domain GAGVSQSPRYKVTKRGQDVALRCDPISGHVSLYWYRQALGQGPEFLTYFNYEAQQDKSGLPNDRFSAERPEGSISTLTIQRTEQRDSAMYRCASSRGVGGSYEQYFGPGTRLTVT.

This clone was detected only once. V usage is TRBV29-1 and J usage is TRBJ2-3, with D maybe TRBD1 (6 bases). The V end was cut by 8 bases, the J end by 4 bases, with 13 bases between. The CDR3 covers 12 residues. CDR1 is SQVTM and CDR2 is ANQGSEA in the germline V gene. The CDR3 protein is CSIQQGPDTQYF. DNA for the CDR3: TGCAGCATCCAGCAGGGGCCAGATACGCAGTATTTT.

The gene calls are TRBV6-6 and TRBJ1-2, with 7 bases fitting TRBD1. The CDR3 length is 13 residues. The germline gives CDR1 MNHNY, CDR2 SVGAGI (reference sequence). V trimming: 6 bases; J trimming: 2 bases; junction bases outside the gene matches: 3. CDR3 nucleotide sequence: TGTGCCAGCAGCACGACAGGGAACTATGGCTACACCTTC. Translating it yields CASSTTGNYGYTF.

This clone has a single count. This chain joins TRBV4-1 and TRBJ2-1; D could derive from TRBD1 or TRBD2 (5 bases each). Germline V gene lookup returns CDR1 MGHRA and CDR2 YSYEKL. V was pared by 0 bases and J by 6 bases, with 12 bases between. The CDR3 is 15 residues long. CDR3 bases: TGCGCCAGCAGCCAAGATTGGCAGGGACGCAATGAGCAGTTCTTC. This encodes CASSQDWQGRNEQFF.

V and J are TRBV7-6 and TRBJ1-3; D call uncertain. CDR3 size: 12 residues. Trimming pared 2 bases from V and 9 bases from J, leaving 8 bases between. Germline CDR1 and CDR2: SGHVS and FNYEAQ. In DNA, the CDR3 is TGTGCCAGCAGCTTAAACCTCGGCACCATATATTTT. It encodes CASSLNLGTIYF.

This chain links TRBV19 with TRBJ1-5, with TRBD1 identical over 9 bases. The CDR3 has 14 residues. Germline lookup yields CDR1 LNHDA and CDR2 SQIVND (reference sequence). V shed 3 bases, J shed 5 bases, and the junction held 2 bases outside the gene matches. CDR3 in DNA: TGTGCCAGTAGTATTAGGACAGGGGATCAGCCCCAGCATTTT. Amino acid sequence: CASSIRTGDQPQHF.

The chain joins TRBV19 to TRBJ2-4; the match to TRBD2 covers 11 bases. CDR1 is LNHDA and CDR2 is SQIVND in the germline V gene (reference sequence). This CDR3 comprises 20 residues. With 8 bases clipped from V and 0 bases from J, the junction kept 18 bases outside the gene matches. In nucleotides, the CDR3 is TGTGCCAGTCGCCTAGCGGGGGGTATTAATAGCGTCAAAGCCAAAAACATTCAGTACTTC. Its protein is CASRLAGGINSVKAKNIQYF.

The V gene is TRBV29-1, the J gene TRBJ1-1; 7 nucleotides match TRBD1. V lost 5 bases and J lost 1; bases outside the gene matches: 10. Looked up from germline, CDR1 is SQVTM and CDR2 is ANQGSEA. This CDR3 contains 15 residues. The CDR3, as DNA: TGCAGCGTTAAACGGGGGGACAGAGCGAACACTGAAGCTTTCTTT. It codes for CSVKRGDRANTEAFF. Drawing the rest from reference TRBV29-1 and TRBJ1-1, the complete variable domain is SAVISQKPSRDICQRGTSLTIQCQVDSQVTMMFWYRQQPGQSLTLIATANQGSEATYESGFVIDKFPISRPNLTFSTLTVSNMSPEDSSIYLCSVKRGDRANTEAFFGQGTRLTVV.

This clone was seen only once. J is TRBJ2-6 and V is TRBV4-2, with D possibly TRBD1 on 5 matching bases. The CDR3 runs to 15 residues. The V gene lost 3 bases and the J gene lost 9 bases, with 15 bases spanning the gap. Germline-derived CDR1 and CDR2 are LGHNA and YNFKEQ. The DNA of the CDR3 is TGTGCCAGCAGCCAGGACCCAGGGAACCTCAACGTCCTGACTTTC. Translating it yields CASSQDPGNLNVLTF.

The V gene is TRBV7-2, the J gene TRBJ1-6, with 8 bases fitting TRBD1. CDR1 and CDR2 from the germline V gene are SGHTA and FQGNSA. This CDR3 contains 14 residues. Unmatched junction bases numbered 3, after V lost 5 bases and J lost 6 bases. In DNA form, the CDR3 reads TGTGCCAGCAGCAAGGGACAGGTTAATTCACCCCTCCACTTT. Amino acids: CASSKGQVNSPLHF.

In DNA form, the CDR3 reads TGTGCCAGCAGCTTCTCCTCGCCTGGGGCGAGGGATGAGTTCTTC. This codes for CASSFSSPGARDEFF. The chain recombines TRBV13 with TRBJ2-1; D possibly matches TRBD1 or TRBD2 (5 bases each). The V end lost 3 bases, the J end lost 14 bases, and 23 bases lay between the germline ends. The CDR3 spans 15 residues. CDR1 and CDR2 from the germline V gene are PRHDT and FYEKMQ (reference sequence).

Here the CDR3 reads CASDGQGVRANEKLFF. CDR3 sequence (DNA): TGTGCCAGCGACGGACAGGGGGTTAGAGCTAATGAAAAACTGTTTTTT. The V call is TRBV6-6, the J call TRBJ1-4; the match to TRBD1 covers 10 bases. Trimming at V came to 8 bases and at J to 3 bases, leaving 9 bases not matched to a gene. CDR1 MNHNY and CDR2 SVGAGI come from the germline V gene (reference sequence). The CDR3 is 16 residues long.

This clone was recorded only once. The V gene is TRBV2, the J gene TRBJ1-5; 7 nucleotides line up with TRBD1. Trimming at V came to 6 bases and at J to 1 base, leaving 6 bases not matched to a gene. There are 15 residues in the CDR3. The germline CDR1 and CDR2 sequences are SNHLY and FYNNEI. CDR3 DNA: TGTGCCAGCAGCAAATCGACAGGGAGCAATCAGCCCCAGCATTTT. Translating it yields CASSKSTGSNQPQHF.

The chain links TRBV7-9 to TRBJ1-3; possibly TRBD1 for D (5 bases). Germline V CDR1 and CDR2: SEHNR, FQNEAQ (reference sequence). V lost 5 bases to trimming and J lost 2 bases, with 16 bases between them. This CDR3 comprises 16 residues. In DNA form, the CDR3 reads TGTGCCAGCAGCCCCAGGACATCGGGTGCTGGAAACACCATATATTTT. It codes for CASSPRTSGAGNTIYF.

The CDR3 spells CASSLSLGETQYF. The CDR3 region has the DNA TGTGCCAGCAGCTTAAGTCTAGGGGAGACCCAGTACTTC. This chain connects TRBV7-2 to TRBJ2-5; the D is unclear. Between the trimmed V and J ends, which lost 2 bases and 5 bases, there was a span of 9 bases. CDR3 length equals 13 residues. Germline V lookup: CDR1 SGHTA, CDR2 FQGNSA.

This chain connects TRBV11-3 to TRBJ2-5, with D hard to call. Trimming pared 2 bases from V and 6 bases from J, leaving 10 bases between. The CDR3 consists of 13 residues. Germline lookup yields CDR1 SGHNT and CDR2 YENEEA. This CDR3 reads CASSLSGLQTQYF. The DNA for the CDR3 is TGTGCCAGCAGCTTATCCGGTCTACAGACCCAGTACTTC.

The chain employs TRBV2 and TRBJ1-1; tentative D call: TRBD1 (6 bases). The CDR3 runs to 13 residues. Per the germline V gene, CDR1 is SNHLY and CDR2 is FYNNEI. The V and J ends lost 5 bases and 5 bases respectively, with 12 bases between them. The CDR3 DNA sequence: TGTGCCAGCAGTCGTACAGGGAGGACTGAAGCTTTCTTT. Translating it yields CASSRTGRTEAFF.

This clone was seen just once. The chain joins TRBV7-2 to TRBJ2-7; D is possibly TRBD2 (6 bases). This CDR3 spans 17 amino acids. CDR1 is SGHTA and CDR2 is FQGNSA in the germline V gene. The V end was cut by 5 bases, the J end by 2 bases, with 22 bases between. DNA of the CDR3: TGTGCCAGCAGCCCCCAACCCGTCGGGCGGGGAACCTACGAGCAGTACTTC. As protein: CASSPQPVGRGTYEQYF. The whole variable domain, filled in from reference TRBV7-2 and TRBJ2-7, reads GAGVSQSPSNKVTEKGKDVELRCDPISGHTALYWYRQSLGQGLEFLIYFQGNSAPDKSGLPSDRFSAERTGGSVSTLTIQRTQQEDSAVYLCASSPQPVGRGTYEQYFGPGTRLTVT.

The chain combines TRBV4-2 with TRBJ2-3, with D tentatively TRBD2 (7 bases). In germline, CDR1 is LGHNA, CDR2 YNFKEQ. V was trimmed by 2 bases and J by 4 bases, leaving 28 bases between them. CDR3 length: 20 amino acids. Here the CDR3 DNA reads TGTGCCAGCAGCCAAAAAGGCGGTAGGGGGGGGCCTATTAGCGCAGATACGCAGTATTTT. Its translation: CASSQKGGRGGPISADTQYF.

V usage is TRBV5-6 and J usage is TRBJ2-3; 8 bases line up with TRBD2. The CDR3 extends over 17 amino acids. CDR1 SGHDT and CDR2 YYEEEE come from the germline V gene. V gave up 2 bases and J gave up 6 bases; unmatched junction bases: 14. CDR3 DNA sequence: TGTGCCAGCAGCTTATGGCCCGGGACTAGTTTTTCGGATACGCAGTATTTT. It specifies CASSLWPGTSFSDTQYF.

DNA of the CDR3: TGCGCCAGCAGCTCAAAGCTCCAGGGGGCAGATACGCAGTATTTT. Its protein is CASSSKLQGADTQYF. V is TRBV5-1 and J is TRBJ2-3; TRBD1 matches 7 bases. In germline, CDR1 is SGHRS, CDR2 YFSETQ. This CDR3 has 15 residues. The V gene end was trimmed by 3 bases and the J gene end by 4 bases; junction bases not matched to a gene: 8.

The chain uses TRBV6-1 and TRBJ2-5; no clear D. Between the trimmed V and J ends, which lost 7 bases and 6 bases, there was a span of 15 bases. Germline CDR1 is MNHNS and CDR2 is SASEGT. This CDR3 is 13 amino acids long. This chain's CDR3 is CASTENSLKTQYF. The CDR3 DNA reads TGTGCCAGCACGGAGAATAGTTTGAAGACCCAGTACTTC.

This clone was seen just once. CDR3 region: CASSQVWGQVYEQYF. The DNA of the CDR3 is TGCGCCAGCAGCCAAGTGTGGGGACAAGTTTACGAGCAGTACTTC. This chain joins TRBV4-1 and TRBJ2-7, with TRBD1 as a possible D gene (6 bases). V was pared by 1 base and J by 4 bases, with 14 bases between. Germline V gene sequence: CDR1 MGHRA, CDR2 YSYEKL. This CDR3 region has 15 residues.

The J gene is TRBJ2-1, the V gene TRBV5-1; 7 bases agree with TRBD1. Per germline, CDR1 SGHRS and CDR2 YFSETQ. Trimming cost V 0 bases and J 8 bases; bases outside gene matches: 5. The CDR3 runs to 14 residues. CDR3 sequence reads: CASSLDTGVHEQFF. CDR3 sequence (DNA): TGCGCCAGCAGCTTGGATACAGGGGTCCATGAGCAGTTCTTC.

The genes are TRBV6-5 and TRBJ1-2, with D possibly matching TRBD1 (6 bases). The ends were cut back, 7 bases at V and 6 bases at J, with 21 bases in the middle. This CDR3 has 15 residues. Germline lookup yields CDR1 MNHEY and CDR2 SVGAGI. CDR3 residues: CASTPGGDNENGYTF. The CDR3 DNA reads as TGTGCCAGCACTCCTGGGGGGGACAACGAAAATGGCTACACCTTC.

The chain carries TRBV5-1 and TRBJ1-1; no clear D gene. The germline V gene encodes CDR1 SGHRS and CDR2 YFSETQ. The V end lost 1 base, the J end lost 1 base, and 8 bases lay between the germline ends. CDR3 length: 14 residues. The CDR3 here is CASSLLGRNTEAFF. For the CDR3, the DNA is TGCGCCAGCAGCTTGTTGGGTCGGAACACTGAAGCTTTCTTT.

V gene TRBV7-3 combines with J gene TRBJ2-1; D call uncertain. V gave up 2 bases and J gave up 1 base, with 9 bases separating them. Looked up from germline, CDR1 is SGHTA and CDR2 is FQGTGA. The CDR3 totals 15 residues. DNA of the CDR3: TGTGCCAGCAGCTTAGGTCAAGCGTCCTACAATGAGCAGTTCTTC. Encoded protein: CASSLGQASYNEQFF.

This clone is a singleton in its sample. This chain joins TRBV4-3 and TRBJ2-2, with a tentative D call TRBD1 (6 bases). V was shortened by 3 bases and J by 2 bases, with 16 bases between the two germline ends. The CDR3 is 17 residues long. Per germline, CDR1 LGHNA and CDR2 YSLEER. The CDR3 DNA reads as TGCGCCAGCAGCCAGGCAATCCCGGGACAAAACACCGGGGAGCTGTTTTTT. It codes for CASSQAIPGQNTGELFF.

The V and J genes are TRBV10-3 and TRBJ1-2; 8 bases are shared with TRBD1. CDR3 length: 13 amino acids. V gave up 7 bases and J gave up 8 bases; unmatched junction bases: 9. Germline lookup yields CDR1 ENHRY and CDR2 SYGVKD. The CDR3 DNA reads TGTGCCATCAACGGACAGGGTTCGGGGGGCTACACCTTC. Its protein is CAINGQGSGGYTF.

The CDR3 DNA is TGTGCCAGCAGCCCTCTTACGGGGACTAGCGGGAGCACAGATACGCAGTATTTT. Residues: CASSPLTGTSGSTDTQYF. The rearrangement joins TRBV7-8 to TRBJ2-3; 12 nucleotides line up with TRBD2. CDR3 length: 18 residues. V lost 5 bases to trimming and J lost 0 bases; unmatched junction nucleotides: 9. Germline-derived CDR1 and CDR2 are SGHVS and FQNEAQ.